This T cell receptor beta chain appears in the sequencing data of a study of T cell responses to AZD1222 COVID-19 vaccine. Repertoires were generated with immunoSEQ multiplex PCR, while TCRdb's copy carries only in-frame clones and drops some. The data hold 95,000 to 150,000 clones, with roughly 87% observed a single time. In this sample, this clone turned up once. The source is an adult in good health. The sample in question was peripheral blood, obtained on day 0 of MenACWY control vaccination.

CDR3 sequence reads: CASSPTAASELGYTF. In DNA, the CDR3 is TGTGCCAGCAGTCCCACCGCAGCATCCGAGCTGGGCTACACCTTC. The gene calls are TRBV28 and TRBJ1-2; unclear D gene. This CDR3 has 15 residues. V was trimmed by 5 bases and J by 8 bases, leaving 21 bases between them. Looked up from germline, CDR1 is MDHEN and CDR2 is SYDVKM.